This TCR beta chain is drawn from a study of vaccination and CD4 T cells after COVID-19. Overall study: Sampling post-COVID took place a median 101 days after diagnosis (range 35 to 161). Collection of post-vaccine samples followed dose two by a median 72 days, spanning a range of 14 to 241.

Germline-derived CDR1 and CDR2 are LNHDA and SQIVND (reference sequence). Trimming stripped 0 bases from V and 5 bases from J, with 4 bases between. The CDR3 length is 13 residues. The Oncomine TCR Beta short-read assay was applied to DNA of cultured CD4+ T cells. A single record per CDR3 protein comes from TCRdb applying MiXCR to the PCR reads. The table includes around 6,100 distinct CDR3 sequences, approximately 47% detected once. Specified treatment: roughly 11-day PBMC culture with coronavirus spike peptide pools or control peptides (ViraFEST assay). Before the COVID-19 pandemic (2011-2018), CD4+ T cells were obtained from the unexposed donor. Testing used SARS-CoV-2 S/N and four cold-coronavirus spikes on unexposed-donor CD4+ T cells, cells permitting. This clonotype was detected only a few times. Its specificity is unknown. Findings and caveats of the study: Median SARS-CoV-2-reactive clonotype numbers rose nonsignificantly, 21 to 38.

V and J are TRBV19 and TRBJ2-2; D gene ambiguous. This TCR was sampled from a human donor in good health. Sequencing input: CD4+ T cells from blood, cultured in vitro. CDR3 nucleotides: TGTGCCAGTAGTATAGAGGGGACCGGGGAGCTGTTTTTT. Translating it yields CASSIEGTGELFF.